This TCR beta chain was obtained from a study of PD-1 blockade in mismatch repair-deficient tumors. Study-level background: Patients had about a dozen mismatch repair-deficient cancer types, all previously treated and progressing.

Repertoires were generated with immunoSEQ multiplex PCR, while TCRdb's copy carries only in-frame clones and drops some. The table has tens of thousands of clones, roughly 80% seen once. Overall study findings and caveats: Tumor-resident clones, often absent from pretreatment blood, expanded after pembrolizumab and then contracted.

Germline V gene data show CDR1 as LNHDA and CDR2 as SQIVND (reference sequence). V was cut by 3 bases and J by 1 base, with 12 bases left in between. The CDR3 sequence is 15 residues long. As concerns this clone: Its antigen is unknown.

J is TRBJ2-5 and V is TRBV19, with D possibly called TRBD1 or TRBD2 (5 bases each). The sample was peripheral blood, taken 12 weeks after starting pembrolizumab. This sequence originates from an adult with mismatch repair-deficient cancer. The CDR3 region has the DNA TGTGCCAGTAGTATCGGGATTGGGGGCCAAGAGACCCAGTACTTC. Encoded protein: CASSIGIGGQETQYF.